The next 19 T cell receptor beta chains were all read from a single sample in a study of response to subunit inactivated influenza vaccine. Each CDR3 protein gets one entry after TCRdb re-called the RT-PCR reads with MiXCR. The repertoire holds under 950,000 distinct CDR3 sequences, with about 20% as singletons. The source was PBMCs from blood, collected roughly 5 days after vaccination. The source of these receptors is a man aged 45 to 65 who received an inactivated influenza vaccine.

This clonotype came up once. This sequence joins TRBV7-8 and TRBJ2-7, with D tentatively TRBD1 (6 bases). V was shortened by 2 bases and J by 2 bases, with 13 bases between the two germline ends. The CDR3 length is 15 residues. The germline V gene has CDR1 SGHVS and CDR2 FQNEAQ. The CDR3 reads CASSLPGTSTYEQYF. CDR3 nucleotides: TGTGCCAGCAGCTTACCAGGGACATCCACCTACGAGCAGTACTTC.

This clonotype was detected a few times. The genes are TRBV10-3 and TRBJ1-1; D is perhaps TRBD1 (5 bases). The CDR3 runs 13 residues. V lost 8 bases and J 1 base, leaving 11 bases between the germline ends. Germline loops: CDR1 ENHRY, CDR2 SYGVKD. The CDR3: CAIGYRRNTEAFF. The CDR3 DNA is TGTGCCATCGGTTACAGGAGGAACACTGAAGCTTTCTTT.

This clonotype came up a few times. The chain employs TRBV5-1 and TRBJ1-2; D ambiguous. Trimming took off 3 bases at V and 6 bases at J, with 9 bases between the two ends. Germline V gene data show CDR1 as SGHRS and CDR2 as YFSETQ. CDR3 length: 12 amino acids. The CDR3 DNA sequence: TGCGCCAGCAGCTCGACCTATGATGGCTACACCTTC. As protein: CASSSTYDGYTF. Full variable domain (missing parts from reference TRBV5-1 and TRBJ1-2): KAGVTQTPRYLIKTRGQQVTLSCSPISGHRSVSWYQQTPGQGLQFLFEYFSETQRNKGNFPGRFSGRQFSNSRSEMNVSTLELGDSALYLCASSSTYDGYTFGSGTRLTVV.

This clonotype was detected a few times. The genes are TRBV18 and TRBJ1-3; TRBD1 matches 8 bases. This CDR3 is 15 amino acids long. Looked up from germline, CDR1 is KGHSH and CDR2 is LQKENI. The J segment lost 2 bases and the V segment lost 6 bases, leaving 6 bases of the junction unmatched. For the CDR3, the DNA is TGTGCCAGCTCTACATCGGACAGGGCTGGAAACACCATATATTTT. Translation: CASSTSDRAGNTIYF.

CDR3 coding DNA: TGTGCCAGCAGTGAGGCCGACCTGAGCTATAATTCACCCCTCCACTTT. Amino acids: CASSEADLSYNSPLHF. The V and J genes are TRBV6-1 and TRBJ1-6; D is unresolved. There are 16 residues in the CDR3. Germline CDR1 MNHNS, CDR2 SASEGT. Trimming removed 3 bases from V and 3 bases from J, with 12 bases in between.

This clonotype showed up just a few times. The rearrangement uses TRBV27 and TRBJ2-4; 7 positions match TRBD2. This CDR3 spans 15 amino acids. The V and J ends lost 8 bases and 0 bases, in that order; junction bases with no gene match: 7. Germline V gene data show CDR1 as MNHEY and CDR2 as SMNVEV (reference sequence). CDR3 sequence reads: CASGGGLLAKNIQYF. CDR3 sequence (DNA): TGTGCCAGCGGGGGGGGACTACTAGCCAAAAACATTCAGTACTTC.

This clonotype was seen a handful of times. The chain recombines TRBV20-1 with TRBJ2-3, with D uncertain. Germline values: CDR1 DFQATT, CDR2 SNEGSKA (reference sequence). V gave up 1 base and J gave up 2 bases, with 13 bases separating them. This CDR3 is built from 15 residues. Here the CDR3 DNA reads TGCAGTGCTAGAGCTGATCAGAAAATCACAGATACGCAGTATTTT. As protein: CSARADQKITDTQYF.

V usage is TRBV20-1 and J usage is TRBJ2-1, with TRBD2 identical over 8 bases. CDR1 and CDR2 from the germline V gene are DFQATT and SNEGSKA (reference sequence). The length of the CDR3 is 13 residues. Trimming removed 5 bases from V and 3 bases from J; junction bases left unmatched: 3. CDR3 sequence reads: CSAHSGIYNEQFF. The DNA for the CDR3 is TGCAGTGCTCATAGCGGGATCTACAATGAGCAGTTCTTC.

The CDR3 bases are TGTGCCAGCAGCCTTGAAGGGGGCCCGTCCTACAATGAGCAGTTCTTC. It specifies CASSLEGGPSYNEQFF. The V and J genes are TRBV6-1 and TRBJ2-1; 7 bases line up with TRBD1. CDR3 length: 16 amino acids. CDR1 is MNHNS and CDR2 is SASEGT in the germline V gene. V was pared by 6 bases and J by 1 base, with 9 bases of the junction left unmatched.

This chain connects TRBV7-9 to TRBJ1-1; a possible D gene is TRBD1 (5 bases). CDR1 is SEHNR and CDR2 is FQNEAQ in the germline V gene (reference sequence). V lost 1 base and J 7 bases, leaving 10 bases between the germline ends. The CDR3 is made up of 13 amino acids. The CDR3 bases are TGTGCCAGCAGCTTAGTTTCTGGGGGTGAAGCTTTCTTT. Its protein is CASSLVSGGEAFF.

The rearrangement joins TRBV7-2 to TRBJ2-5; 7 bases are a match to TRBD1. Germline loops: CDR1 SGHTA, CDR2 FQGNSA. The V and J ends lost 7 bases and 7 bases, in that order; junction bases with no gene match: 6. The CDR3 spans 12 residues. The CDR3 is CASKGQPSTQYF. CDR3 in DNA: TGTGCCAGCAAGGGACAGCCTTCGACCCAGTACTTC. Full variable domain (rest looked up from reference TRBV7-2 and TRBJ2-5): GAGVSQSPSNKVTEKGKDVELRCDPISGHTALYWYRQSLGQGLEFLIYFQGNSAPDKSGLPSDRFSAERTGGSVSTLTIQRTQQEDSAVYLCASKGQPSTQYFGPGTRLLVL.

This clonotype was seen only a few times. The chain carries TRBV24-1 and TRBJ2-3; 9 nucleotides line up with TRBD2. The CDR3 extends over 16 amino acids. V was clipped by 4 bases and J by 5 bases; unmatched bases: 9. Germline V CDR1 and CDR2: KGHDR, SFDVKD. CDR3 residues: CATSDVPGLALDTQYF. The CDR3 DNA reads TGTGCCACCAGTGACGTCCCGGGACTAGCTTTAGATACGCAGTATTTT.

The table lists this clonotype with a few counts. The gene calls are TRBV20-1 and TRBJ1-2; D gene ambiguous. Germline V gene lookup returns CDR1 DFQATT and CDR2 SNEGSKA (reference sequence). V was shortened by 6 bases and J by 0 bases, with 14 bases between the two germline ends. This CDR3 region has 14 residues. The CDR3 protein is CSASVRATNYGYTF. In nucleotides, the CDR3 is TGCAGTGCATCAGTTCGGGCAACTAACTATGGCTACACCTTC.

The chain recombines TRBV6-2 or TRBV6-3 with TRBJ2-1, with D possibly being TRBD2 (5 bases). CDR3 length: 14 amino acids. Trimming removed 7 bases from V and 4 bases from J, with 14 bases in between. The germline gives CDR1 MNHEY, CDR2 SVGEGT. CDR3 nucleotide sequence: TGTGCCAGCACCCCGGTCGGGGTTTACAATGAGCAGTTCTTC. It encodes CASTPVGVYNEQFF.

This clonotype has only a few counts. The chain combines TRBV9 with TRBJ2-1; D is undetermined. There are 15 residues in the CDR3. Germline assignment: CDR1 SGDLS and CDR2 YYNGEE. The V gene lost 1 base and the J gene lost 3 bases, with 11 bases spanning the gap. The CDR3 here is CASSVSEWNYNEQFF. The CDR3 DNA follows: TGTGCCAGCAGCGTAAGCGAGTGGAACTACAATGAGCAGTTCTTC.

The chain recombines TRBV4-1 with TRBJ1-3; D gene unclear. The CDR3 covers 17 residues. Per germline, CDR1 MGHRA and CDR2 YSYEKL. Trimming cost V 5 bases and J 5 bases, with 22 bases left between them. The CDR3 sequence is CASSDPIGGGRRNTIYF. The CDR3 DNA is TGCGCCAGCAGCGACCCCATAGGAGGCGGACGAAGAAACACCATATATTTT.

CDR3 region: CASRGQVLRPTEAFF. The CDR3 nucleotides read TGTGCCAGCAGGGGACAGGTGTTGAGACCGACTGAAGCTTTCTTT. The chain carries TRBV6-1 and TRBJ1-1; 8 bases line up with TRBD1. The V segment lost 6 bases and the J segment 5 bases; nucleotides outside the gene matches: 11. In germline, CDR1 is MNHNS, CDR2 SASEGT. The CDR3 sequence is 15 residues long.

This clonotype occurred a few times. The chain combines TRBV20-1 with TRBJ2-7, with D possibly matching TRBD1 (5 bases). V was shortened by 5 bases and J by 5 bases, with 19 bases between the two germline ends. Looked up from germline, CDR1 is DFQATT and CDR2 is SNEGSKA (reference sequence). The CDR3 length is 14 residues. CDR3 region: CSASRGGVFHEQYF. Written as DNA, the CDR3 is TGCAGTGCTTCTAGGGGTGGGGTTTTCCACGAGCAGTACTTC.

This clonotype was counted many times. The chain is built from TRBV25-1 and TRBJ2-2, with a tentative D call TRBD1 (6 bases). The CDR3 contains 12 residues. The V end was cut by 6 bases, the J end by 6 bases, with 8 bases between. Germline CDR1 is MGHDK and CDR2 is SYGVNS. This chain's CDR3 is CASRAGAGELFF. The CDR3 region has the DNA TGTGCCAGCAGGGCAGGGGCCGGGGAGCTGTTTTTT.